This T cell receptor beta chain comes out of a study of tumor-infiltrating lymphocytes in primary liver carcinoma. The CDR3 sequence is 12 residues long. Trimming took 2 bases from V and 9 from J, leaving 8 bases between them. From germline, CDR1 is LGHNT and CDR2 FRNRAP. Reverse transcription of around 500 ng total RNA with a constant-region primer produced TCR beta cDNA. Three rounds of nested multiplex PCR with slightly modified ARM-PCR produced TCR beta libraries. It was with TRBV1-TRBV30 forward primers and a C-beta reverse primer that the first two PCR rounds were run, at roughly 10 cycles each. TCRdb reanalysed the multiplex PCR reads using MiXCR and keeps one entry per CDR3 protein. Here the sample spans about 180,000 distinct CDR3 sequences, 50% to 75% being singletons. Germline DNA was extracted alongside blood RNA, which was obtained from unsorted whole blood. No treatment had been given to the patients, who were chronically infected with HBV.

Study observations and caveats: The overlap of tumor-adjacent and tumor-blood pairs was smaller than that of tumor region pairs. Tumors carried a top-250-clone fraction significantly exceeding that of blood (p = 0.039).

This clonotype was seen only a few times. The antigen is undetermined. Sequencing was performed on peripheral blood. This sequence was found in a man between 40 and 49 years old with primary liver carcinoma and hepatitis B virus infection. This chain uses TRBV12-5 with TRBJ2-1; perhaps TRBD1 as D (5 bases). The CDR3 bases are TGTGCTAGTGGTTTGCCCCAGGGTGAGCAGTTCTTC. This translates into CASGLPQGEQFF.